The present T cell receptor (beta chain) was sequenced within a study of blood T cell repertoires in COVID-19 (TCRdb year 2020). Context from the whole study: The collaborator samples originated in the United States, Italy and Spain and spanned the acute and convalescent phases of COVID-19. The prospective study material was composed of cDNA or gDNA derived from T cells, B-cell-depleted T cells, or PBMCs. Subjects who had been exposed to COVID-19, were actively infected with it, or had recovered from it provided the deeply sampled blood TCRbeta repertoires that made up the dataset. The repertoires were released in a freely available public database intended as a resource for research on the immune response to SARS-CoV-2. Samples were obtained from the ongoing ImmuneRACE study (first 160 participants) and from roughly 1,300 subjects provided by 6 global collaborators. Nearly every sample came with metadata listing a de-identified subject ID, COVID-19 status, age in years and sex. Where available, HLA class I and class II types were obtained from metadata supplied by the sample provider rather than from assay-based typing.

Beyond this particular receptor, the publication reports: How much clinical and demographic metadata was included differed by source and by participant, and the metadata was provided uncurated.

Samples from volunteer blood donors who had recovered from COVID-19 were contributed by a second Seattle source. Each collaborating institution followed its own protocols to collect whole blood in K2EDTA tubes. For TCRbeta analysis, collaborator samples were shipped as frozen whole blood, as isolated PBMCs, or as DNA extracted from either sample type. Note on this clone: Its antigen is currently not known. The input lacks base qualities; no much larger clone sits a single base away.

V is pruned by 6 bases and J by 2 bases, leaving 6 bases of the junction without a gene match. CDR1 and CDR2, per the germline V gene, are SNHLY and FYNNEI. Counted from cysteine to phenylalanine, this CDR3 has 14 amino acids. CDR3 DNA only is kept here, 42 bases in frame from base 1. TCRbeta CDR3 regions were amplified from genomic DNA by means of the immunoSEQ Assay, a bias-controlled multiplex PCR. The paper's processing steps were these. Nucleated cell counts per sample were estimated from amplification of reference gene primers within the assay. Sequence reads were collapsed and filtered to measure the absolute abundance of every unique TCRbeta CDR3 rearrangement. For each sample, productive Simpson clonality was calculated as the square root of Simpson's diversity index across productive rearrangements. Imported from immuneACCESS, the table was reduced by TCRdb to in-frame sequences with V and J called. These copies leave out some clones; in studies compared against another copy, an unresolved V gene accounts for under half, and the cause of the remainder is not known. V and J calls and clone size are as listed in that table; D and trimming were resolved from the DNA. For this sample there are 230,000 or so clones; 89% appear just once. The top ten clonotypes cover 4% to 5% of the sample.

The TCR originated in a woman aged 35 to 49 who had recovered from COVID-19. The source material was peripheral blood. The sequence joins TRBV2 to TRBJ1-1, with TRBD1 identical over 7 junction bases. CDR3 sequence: CASRGQGVNTEAFF. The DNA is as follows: TGTGCCAGCAGGGGGCAGGGGGTTAACACTGAAGCTTTCTTT.